The T cell receptor beta chain under discussion was sequenced for a study of CD8 T cells in Susac syndrome. Across the whole study: Intravenous immunoglobulin alone or corticosteroids were being given to patients with Susac syndrome at blood draw, unless they were therapy-naive.

With respect to this clonotype: The antigen is not known.

FACS enriched CD8+ TEMRA cells, while bulk CD8+ and CD4+ were negatively isolated. Findings and caveats of the study: In Susac syndrome, the CD4+ T cell repertoires did not show clonal expansion.

V lost 4 bases, J lost 6 bases, and 7 bases lay in between. The CDR3 has 11 amino acids. Germline assignment: CDR1 SQVTM and CDR2 ANQGSEA. Reverse transcription used about 0.45 to 1 ug RNA and random hexamers. By means of immunoSEQ multiplex PCR, TCR beta CDR3 spanning 54 Vbeta and 13 Jbeta underwent amplification. TCRdb reanalysed the immunoSEQ multiplex PCR reads using MiXCR and keeps one entry per CDR3 protein. The sample has about 190,000 distinct CDR3 sequences; approximately 94% are singletons. The V and J genes are TRBV29-1 and TRBJ2-1; maybe TRBD2 (5 bases). The source material was CD4+ T cells from PBMCs. The clonotype comes from a human donor with Susac syndrome. The CDR3 is CSVGGSNEQFF. The CDR3 coding sequence is TGCAGCGTTGGAGGGAGCAATGAGCAGTTCTTC.